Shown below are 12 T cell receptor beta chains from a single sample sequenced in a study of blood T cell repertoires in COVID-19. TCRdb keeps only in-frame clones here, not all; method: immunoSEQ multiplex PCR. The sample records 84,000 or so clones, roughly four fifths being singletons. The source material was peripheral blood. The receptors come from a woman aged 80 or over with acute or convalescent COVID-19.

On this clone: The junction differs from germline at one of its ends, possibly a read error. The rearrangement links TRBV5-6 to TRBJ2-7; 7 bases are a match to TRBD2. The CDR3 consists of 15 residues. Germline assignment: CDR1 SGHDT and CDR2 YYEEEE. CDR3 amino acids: CASSLIGGSSDEQYF. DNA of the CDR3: TGTGCCAGCAGCTTGATTGGCGGGAGCTCCGACGAGCAGTACTTC.

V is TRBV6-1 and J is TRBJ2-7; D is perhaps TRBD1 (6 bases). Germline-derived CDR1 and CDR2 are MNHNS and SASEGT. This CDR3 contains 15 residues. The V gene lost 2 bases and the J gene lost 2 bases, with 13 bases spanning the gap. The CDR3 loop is CASSEIGQSTYEQYF. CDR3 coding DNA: TGTGCCAGCAGTGAAATCGGACAGAGCACCTACGAGCAGTACTTC.

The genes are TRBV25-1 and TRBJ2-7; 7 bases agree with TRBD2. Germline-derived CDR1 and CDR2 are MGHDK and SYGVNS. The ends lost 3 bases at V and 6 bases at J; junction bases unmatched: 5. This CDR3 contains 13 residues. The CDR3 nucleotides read TGTGCCAGCAGTGATGGGGGGGTTGGCGAGCAGTACTTC. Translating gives CASSDGGVGEQYF.

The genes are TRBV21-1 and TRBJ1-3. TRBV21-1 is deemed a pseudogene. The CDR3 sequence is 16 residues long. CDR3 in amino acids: CASSKEYEALWNTIYF. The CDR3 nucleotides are TGTGCCAGCAGCAAAGAGTACGAGGCCCTTTGGAACACCATATATTTT.

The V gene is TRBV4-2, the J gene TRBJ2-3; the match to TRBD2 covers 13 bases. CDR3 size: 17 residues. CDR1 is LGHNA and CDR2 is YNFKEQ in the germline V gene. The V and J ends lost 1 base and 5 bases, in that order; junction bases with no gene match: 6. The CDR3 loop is CASSQVTSGGAEDTQYF. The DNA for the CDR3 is TGTGCCAGCAGCCAAGTCACTAGCGGGGGGGCGGAAGATACGCAGTATTTT.

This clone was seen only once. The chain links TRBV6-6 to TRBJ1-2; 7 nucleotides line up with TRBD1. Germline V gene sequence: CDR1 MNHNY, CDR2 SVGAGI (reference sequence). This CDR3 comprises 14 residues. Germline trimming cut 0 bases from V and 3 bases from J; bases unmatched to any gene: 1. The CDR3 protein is CASSYSGQHYGYTF. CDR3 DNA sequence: TGTGCCAGCAGTTACTCGGGACAGCACTATGGCTACACCTTC.

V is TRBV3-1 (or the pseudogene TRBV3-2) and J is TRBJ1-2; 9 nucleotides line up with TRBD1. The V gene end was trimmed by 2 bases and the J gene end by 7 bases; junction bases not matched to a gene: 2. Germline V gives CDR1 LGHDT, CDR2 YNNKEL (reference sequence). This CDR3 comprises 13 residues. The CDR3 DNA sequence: TGTGCCAGCAGCCAACGGGACAGGGTTGGCTACACCTTC. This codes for CASSQRDRVGYTF.

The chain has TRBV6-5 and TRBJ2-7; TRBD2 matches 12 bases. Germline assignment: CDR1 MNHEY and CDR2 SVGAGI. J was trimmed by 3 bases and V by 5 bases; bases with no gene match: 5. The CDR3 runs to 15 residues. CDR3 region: CASSRGLAGLYEQYF. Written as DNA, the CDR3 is TGTGCCAGCAGTAGAGGACTAGCGGGACTCTACGAGCAGTACTTC.

The CDR3, as DNA: TGTGCCAGCAGTGAAAGGCCAGGTTTAGAAGCTTTCTTT. Its translation: CASSERPGLEAFF. The V call is TRBV6-1, the J call TRBJ1-1; no clear D. CDR3 size: 13 residues. V lost 2 bases and J lost 8, with 12 bases in between. Germline assignment: CDR1 MNHNS and CDR2 SASEGT.

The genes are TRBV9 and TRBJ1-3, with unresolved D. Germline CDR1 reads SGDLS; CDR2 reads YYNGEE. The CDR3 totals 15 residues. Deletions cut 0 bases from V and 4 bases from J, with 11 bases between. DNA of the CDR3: TGTGCCAGCAGCGTAGTGGAGGGTACGGGAAACACCATATATTTT. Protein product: CASSVVEGTGNTIYF. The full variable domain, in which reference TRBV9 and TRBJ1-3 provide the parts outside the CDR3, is DSGVTQTPKHLITATGQRVTLRCSPRSGDLSVYWYQQSLDQGLQFLIQYYNGEERAKGNILERFSAQQFPDLHSELNLSSLELGDSALYFCASSVVEGTGNTIYFGEGSWLTVV.

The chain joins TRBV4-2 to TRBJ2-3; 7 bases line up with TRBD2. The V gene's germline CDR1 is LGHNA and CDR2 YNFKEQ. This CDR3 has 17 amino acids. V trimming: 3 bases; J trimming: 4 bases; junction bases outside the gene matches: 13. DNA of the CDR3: TGTGCCAGCAGCCACTCCAGCACTAGCGACAACGCAGATACGCAGTATTTT. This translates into CASSHSSTSDNADTQYF.

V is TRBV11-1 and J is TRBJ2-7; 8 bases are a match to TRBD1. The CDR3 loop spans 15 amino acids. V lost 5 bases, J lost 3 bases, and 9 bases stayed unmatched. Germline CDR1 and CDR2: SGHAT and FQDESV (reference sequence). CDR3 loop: CASSPDRDKFYEQYF. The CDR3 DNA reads TGTGCCAGCAGCCCGGACAGGGATAAGTTCTACGAGCAGTACTTC.